The 27 T cell receptor beta chains presented below share a single source sample, sequenced in a study of shared clonotypes between healthy human individuals (TCRdb year 2020). To prepare the library, the immunoSEQ multiplex PCR assay was applied. TCRdb stores this immuneACCESS table with in-frame sequences only. Part of the clones is absent; in the studies checked, under half of the shortfall reflects unresolved V genes, and no reason is known for the rest. Within this sample are about 79,000 clones, with about 64% of them counted one time only. Of the sample, roughly half falls within the top ten clones. Sequencing input: memory CD8+ T cells sorted from blood. Read against the paper, the sample's cell subset or site label means: CD45RO+ cells pooled with CCR7-negative TemRA cells. The receptors shown here come from a man aged 25 to 45 in good health.

The V call is TRBV7-9, the J call TRBJ2-3, with D possibly TRBD2 on 6 matching bases. Trimming cost V 5 bases and J 1 base, with 16 bases left between them. Germline V lookup: CDR1 SEHNR, CDR2 FQNEAQ (reference sequence). This CDR3 region has 16 residues. CDR3: CASSRTSGAGTDTQYF. The CDR3 DNA reads as TGTGCCAGCAGCAGAACCTCGGGAGCCGGCACAGATACGCAGTATTTT.

This sequence joins TRBV6-1 and TRBJ2-7; TRBD1 agrees at 7 bases. Trimming cost V 4 bases and J 3 bases; bases outside gene matches: 9. The CDR3 covers 15 residues. In germline, CDR1 is MNHNS, CDR2 SASEGT. The CDR3 is CASSVGTAGGYEQYF. CDR3 DNA: TGTGCCAGCAGTGTGGGGACAGCAGGGGGCTACGAGCAGTACTTC.

The chain carries TRBV28 and TRBJ2-1, with TRBD1 identical over 7 bases. CDR3 size: 15 residues. Looked up from germline, CDR1 is MDHEN and CDR2 is SYDVKM. The V gene end was trimmed by 5 bases and the J gene end by 5 bases; junction bases not matched to a gene: 9. In nucleotides, the CDR3 is TGTGCCAGCAGTACAAGGACAGGAAGGGACAATGAGCAGTTCTTC. As protein: CASSTRTGRDNEQFF.

This clone was observed a few times. V usage is TRBV6-6 and J usage is TRBJ2-3; D may be TRBD2 (5 bases). Germline loops: CDR1 MNHNY, CDR2 SVGAGI (reference sequence). V lost 6 bases and J lost 3, with 13 bases in between. The CDR3 consists of 14 residues. The CDR3 loop is CASSPGLPTDTQYF. The CDR3 nucleotides are TGTGCCAGCAGCCCTGGACTGCCAACAGATACGCAGTATTTT.

In its sample, this clone was seen a few times. The genes are TRBV29-1 and TRBJ2-2; D unresolved. There are 10 residues in the CDR3. Germline CDR1 and CDR2: SQVTM and ANQGSEA. The ends were cut back, 0 bases at V and 7 bases at J, with 0 bases in the middle. The CDR3 DNA follows: TGCAGCGTTGAAGACGGGGAGCTGTTTTTT. Amino acids: CSVEDGELFF.

The rearrangement links TRBV19 to TRBJ2-3, with 9 bases aligning to TRBD1. The CDR3 contains 16 residues. Looked up from germline, CDR1 is LNHDA and CDR2 is SQIVND (reference sequence). The ends lost 3 bases at V and 4 bases at J; junction bases unmatched: 8. CDR3: CASSISGQGFADTQYF. The DNA of the CDR3 is TGTGCCAGTAGTATCTCCGGACAGGGGTTCGCAGATACGCAGTATTTT.

About this clone itself: A far larger clone lies a single base away; this is likely a read error. The same CDR3 arises from other DNA sequences in this sample as well. The rearrangement joins TRBV9 to TRBJ1-2; D uncertain. Germline lookup yields CDR1 SGDLS and CDR2 YYNGEE. The CDR3 covers 12 residues. The CDR3 region is CASSVNMGGYTF. The CDR3 nucleotides are TGTGCTAGCAGCGTGAACATGGGTGGCTACACCTTC.

The table lists this clone with a few counts. The chain employs TRBV6-5 and TRBJ1-2; a weak D match, TRBD1 (5 bases). V was shortened by 0 bases and J by 10 bases, with 18 bases between the two germline ends. Germline V gene lookup returns CDR1 MNHEY and CDR2 SVGAGI. This CDR3 has 15 residues. CDR3 protein: CASSYSDGAGFDYTF. Here the CDR3 DNA reads TGTGCCAGCAGTTACTCGGACGGGGCAGGATTTGACTACACCTTC.

The rearrangement joins TRBV7-9 to TRBJ1-2; no firm D call. V gave up 4 bases and J gave up 0 bases, with 12 bases separating them. CDR1 is SEHNR, CDR2 FQNEAQ, per germline (reference sequence). The CDR3 totals 15 residues. The CDR3 region has the DNA TGTGCCAGCAGCTCGACCATTCTAGCTAACTATGGCTACACCTTC. The encoded protein is CASSSTILANYGYTF.

The chain employs TRBV18 and TRBJ2-2, with 7 bases fitting TRBD1. The germline V gene has CDR1 KGHSH and CDR2 LQKENI. V lost 8 bases, J lost 6 bases, and 15 bases stayed unmatched. The CDR3 has 16 amino acids. The CDR3 DNA reads as TGTGCCAGCCTTGACCTCGGGACAGTGGTCGCCGGGGAGCTGTTTTTT. Its translation is CASLDLGTVVAGELFF.

The rearrangement uses TRBV18 and TRBJ2-7, with 10 bases aligning to TRBD2. In germline, CDR1 is KGHSH, CDR2 LQKENI. Trimming cost V 4 bases and J 2 bases; bases outside gene matches: 5. The CDR3 sequence is 15 residues long. CDR3 region: CASSRTSGTAYEQYF. The CDR3 nucleotides read TGTGCCAGCTCACGAACTAGCGGGACCGCCTACGAGCAGTACTTC.

In its sample, this clone was seen many times. The rearrangement uses TRBV18 and TRBJ1-1; D perhaps matches TRBD1 (5 bases). This CDR3 region has 15 residues. CDR1 KGHSH and CDR2 LQKENI come from the germline V gene. Between the trimmed V and J ends, which lost 2 bases and 8 bases, there was a span of 18 bases. In nucleotides, the CDR3 is TGTGCCAGCTCACCAGTTGGGGACGCTGTTTCCGAAGCTTTCTTT. Residues: CASSPVGDAVSEAFF.

A few counts support this clone. The rearrangement joins TRBV5-8 to TRBJ2-1; TRBD1 matches 7 bases. The V gene's germline CDR1 is SGHTS and CDR2 YDEGEE. The CDR3 sequence is 16 residues long. Losses at the gene ends were 4 bases for V and 13 bases for J; bases not matched to a gene: 20. The CDR3 DNA reads TGTGCCAGCAGCCTACTCAACAGGGGCAGGAGGTATGGTCAGTTCTTC. Protein sequence: CASSLLNRGRRYGQFF.

The CDR3 DNA follows: TGTGCCAGCAGCTTAGGGGCGCGTGGAGAGAGTTACGAGCAGTACTTC. Its translation is CASSLGARGESYEQYF. The V call is TRBV11-2, the J call TRBJ2-7, with D unresolved. V shed 1 base and J shed 4 bases, with 17 bases lying between them. The CDR3 spans 16 residues. Germline values: CDR1 SGHAT, CDR2 FQNNGV.

The V and J genes are TRBV7-5 and TRBJ2-7; the table's D call TRBD2 went unverified against the DNA. TRBV7-5 is a listed pseudogene. CDR3 length: 14 amino acids. In DNA form, the CDR3 reads TGTGCCAGCAGCTTAGCGGGTTGGTCCTACGAGCAGTACTTC. It yields the protein CASSLAGWSYEQYF.

The chain carries TRBV10-3 and TRBJ2-1; perhaps TRBD1 as D (5 bases). With 4 bases removed from V and 5 bases from J, the gap between germline ends came to 9 bases. The CDR3 is made up of 13 amino acids. CDR1 is ENHRY and CDR2 is SYGVKD in the germline V gene. This CDR3 reads CAISGQLNNEQFF. The CDR3 DNA sequence: TGTGCCATCAGTGGACAGCTTAACAATGAGCAGTTCTTC.

The chain recombines TRBV6-1 with TRBJ2-7; TRBD2 agrees at 8 bases. Germline-derived CDR1 and CDR2 are MNHNS and SASEGT. V lost 7 bases and J lost 5; bases outside the gene matches: 13. This CDR3 comprises 15 residues. The CDR3 DNA sequence: TGTGCCAGCAAAAGGCCGGGACTAGAGGTGAACGAGCAGTACTTC. Protein sequence: CASKRPGLEVNEQYF.

A few counts support this clone. V is TRBV6-4 and J is TRBJ2-1, with 8 positions matching TRBD2. V lost 8 bases to trimming and J lost 4 bases; unmatched junction nucleotides: 7. From germline, CDR1 is MRHNA and CDR2 SNTAGT. CDR3 size: 14 residues. The DNA of the CDR3 is TGTGCCAGCTCTCCAGCGGGAGAGTACAATGAGCAGTTCTTC. Its protein product is CASSPAGEYNEQFF.

The rearrangement uses TRBV18 and TRBJ1-3; D not certain. This CDR3 region has 14 residues. The V and J ends lost 0 bases and 2 bases respectively, with 5 bases between them. Germline CDR1 KGHSH, CDR2 LQKENI. The CDR3 bases are TGTGCCAGCTCACCACCAAATGCTGGAAACACCATATATTTT. This sequence encodes CASSPPNAGNTIYF.

The chain carries TRBV25-1 and TRBJ1-4, with a tentative D call TRBD1 (5 bases). Trimming pared 1 base from V and 6 bases from J, leaving 9 bases between. Germline V CDR1 and CDR2: MGHDK, SYGVNS. CDR3 length: 14 residues. For the CDR3, the DNA is TGTGCCAGCAGTGAATCCAGCAGGGATGAAAAACTGTTTTTT. Amino acid sequence: CASSESSRDEKLFF. Complete variable domain (other parts from reference TRBV25-1 and TRBJ1-4): EADIYQTPRYLVIGTGKKITLECSQTMGHDKMYWYQQDPGMELHLIHYSYGVNSTEKGDLSSESTVSRIRTEHFPLTLESARPSHTSQYLCASSESSRDEKLFFGSGTQLSVL.

The chain recombines TRBV6-1 with TRBJ1-4; 10 bases fit TRBD1. CDR3 length equals 14 residues. The V gene end was trimmed by 1 base and the J gene end by 7 bases; junction bases not matched to a gene: 0. Germline assignment: CDR1 MNHNS and CDR2 SASEGT. CDR3 sequence: CASSEGQGAEKLFF. The CDR3 DNA follows: TGTGCCAGCAGTGAAGGACAGGGGGCTGAAAAACTGTTTTTT.

The chain recombines TRBV5-1 with TRBJ2-7, with 8 bases aligning to TRBD1. The germline V gene has CDR1 SGHRS and CDR2 YFSETQ. Losses at the gene ends were 4 bases for V and 5 bases for J; bases not matched to a gene: 11. The CDR3 has 15 residues. The CDR3 DNA is TGCGCCAGCAGCGGTGGACCGGGACAGGTAAACGAGCAGTACTTC. It encodes CASSGGPGQVNEQYF.

This chain joins TRBV28 and TRBJ2-1, with D unresolved. The V end was cut by 5 bases, the J end by 14 bases, with 13 bases between. There are 11 residues in the CDR3. Germline V gene data show CDR1 as MDHEN and CDR2 as SYDVKM. Here the CDR3 reads CASSRVYHKFF. The CDR3 bases are TGTGCCAGCAGTAGGGTATACCATAAGTTCTTC. The full variable domain, rest sourced from reference TRBV28 and TRBJ2-1, is DVKVTQSSRYLVKRTGEKVFLECVQDMDHENMFWYRQDPGLGLRLIYFSYDVKMKEKGDIPEGYSVSREKKERFSLILESASTNQTSMYLCASSRVYHKFFGPGTRLTVL.

This rearrangement joins TRBV5-1 to TRBJ2-3; no reliable D call. The V end lost 0 bases, the J end lost 6 bases, and 11 bases lay between the germline ends. The CDR3 is 14 amino acids. The germline V gene has CDR1 SGHRS and CDR2 YFSETQ. The CDR3: CASSLAFVGDTQYF. In DNA, the CDR3 is TGCGCCAGCAGCTTGGCCTTTGTGGGGGATACGCAGTATTTT.

The genes are TRBV6-5 and TRBJ1-2; D is unclear. Germline CDR1 is MNHEY and CDR2 is SVGAGI. The CDR3 spans 14 residues. The V and J ends lost 2 bases and 4 bases respectively, with 11 bases between them. The CDR3 is CASSYRTEAYGYTF. For the CDR3, the DNA is TGTGCCAGCAGTTACCGTACAGAGGCCTATGGCTACACCTTC.

The gene calls are TRBV6-4 and TRBJ2-2, with D maybe TRBD1 (8 bases). CDR1 is MRHNA and CDR2 is SNTAGT in the germline V gene. The CDR3 loop spans 14 amino acids. The ends were cut back, 8 bases at V and 3 bases at J, with 13 bases in the middle. DNA of the CDR3: TGTGCCAGCCGGACAGGGAGGGACACCGGGGAGCTGTTTTTT. This gives the protein CASRTGRDTGELFF.

This clone was detected only a few times. The chain carries TRBV9 and TRBJ2-1, with 15 bases that match TRBD2. This CDR3 region has 17 residues. The V gene end was trimmed by 4 bases and the J gene end by 8 bases; junction bases not matched to a gene: 10. In germline, CDR1 is SGDLS, CDR2 YYNGEE. This chain's CDR3 is CASSPGLAGGLLDEQFF. In DNA form, the CDR3 reads TGTGCCAGCAGCCCGGGACTAGCGGGAGGCCTTTTGGATGAGCAGTTCTTC.